This TCR beta chain was profiled in a study of breast tumors, draining lymph nodes, adjacent tissues. Study-wide results and caveats: Most tumor T cells seemingly derive from lymph node, then expand in tumor. The lymph node origin of tumor T cells was framed as consistent with a hypothesis, not demonstrated. Tumor and nontumor repertoires were significantly more similar in luminal-like than in basal-like breast cancer. Compared with lymph nodes, tumors were less diverse; compared with nontumor tissue, more.

This CDR3 is built from 14 residues. Per germline, CDR1 SGHTS and CDR2 YDEGEE. Losses at the gene ends were 3 bases for V and 2 bases for J; bases not matched to a gene: 2. Axillary draining lymph nodes of breast cancer patients supplied the node samples. This clonotype was recorded at least ten times. Its target is unknown. TCRdb processed the multiplex PCR reads anew with MiXCR; each CDR3 protein has one entry. The table shows more than 200,000 distinct CDR3 sequences, with about 32% occurring only once. The chain uses TRBV5-8 and TRBJ1-2, with TRBD1 identical over 9 bases. Input material: axillary lymph node tissue. The sequence was collected from a female donor with breast cancer. Some clones in this sample may be carry-over from other donors' samples. The CDR3 DNA is TGTGCCAGCAGCTGGGGACAGGGCAACTATGGCTACACCTTC. Protein: CASSWGQGNYGYTF.